This T cell receptor (beta chain) appears in the sequencing data of a study of PD-L1 blockade in urothelial cancer. As for the study in general: About nine tenths of the roughly 29 patients comprised males who had bladder-origin urothelial cancer. Once treatment had started, blood was analyzed at 3 weeks (second dose) and again at 6 weeks. Blood samples contained a median around 140,000 T cells.

Assay used: immunoSEQ multiplex PCR; TCRdb lists only in-frame clones, some missing. Of 49,000 or so clones in the sample, roughly 86% are singletons; the top ten hold roughly 20%. Time point noted: pretreatment peripheral blood. Each patient presented with locally advanced or metastatic urothelial carcinoma. From germline, CDR1 is SGHAT and CDR2 FQNNGV. V gave up 1 base and J gave up 10 bases; unmatched junction bases: 6. The CDR3 length is 13 residues. The source was PBMCs, collected around atezolizumab (anti-PD-L1) treatment. The TCR comes from a man between 60 and 75 years old with urothelial cancer. The V gene is TRBV11-2, the J gene TRBJ1-1, with 7 bases identical to TRBD1. CDR3 bases: TGTGCCAGCAGCTTAGTCTCAGGGGGTTCAGCTTTCTTT. Its protein product is CASSLVSGGSAFF.